This T cell receptor (beta chain) was identified during a study of shared clonotypes between healthy human individuals. Regarding this clone: Its cognate antigen is unknown.

The authors ran the assay at deep level. Generated by immunoSEQ multiplex PCR, the TCRdb table keeps only in-frame clones and is missing some. This sample has about 580,000 clones, with roughly 98% found just once. Only CD45RO-negative cells positively selected for CCR7 counted as naive CD8 cells, so terminally differentiated effector memory CD45RA+ cells were excluded. Findings of the study overall: What naive subsets generally showed was a larger estimated richness than memory subsets showed. Represented diversity (both genetic and exposure-history) was limited by the small number of donors.

The TCR was taken from a man aged 25-45 years in good health. The sample comprised naive CD8+ T cells sorted from blood.

Written as DNA, the CDR3 is TGTGCCAGCAGTCTTTTAGGGGACTCCACAGATACGCAGTATTTT. Protein: CASSLLGDSTDTQYF. This sequence joins TRBV27 and TRBJ2-3; tentative D call: TRBD2 (6 bases). This CDR3 has 15 residues. Trimming removed 5 bases at V and 2 bases at J, with 14 bases between. CDR1 is MNHEY, CDR2 SMNVEV, per germline (reference sequence).